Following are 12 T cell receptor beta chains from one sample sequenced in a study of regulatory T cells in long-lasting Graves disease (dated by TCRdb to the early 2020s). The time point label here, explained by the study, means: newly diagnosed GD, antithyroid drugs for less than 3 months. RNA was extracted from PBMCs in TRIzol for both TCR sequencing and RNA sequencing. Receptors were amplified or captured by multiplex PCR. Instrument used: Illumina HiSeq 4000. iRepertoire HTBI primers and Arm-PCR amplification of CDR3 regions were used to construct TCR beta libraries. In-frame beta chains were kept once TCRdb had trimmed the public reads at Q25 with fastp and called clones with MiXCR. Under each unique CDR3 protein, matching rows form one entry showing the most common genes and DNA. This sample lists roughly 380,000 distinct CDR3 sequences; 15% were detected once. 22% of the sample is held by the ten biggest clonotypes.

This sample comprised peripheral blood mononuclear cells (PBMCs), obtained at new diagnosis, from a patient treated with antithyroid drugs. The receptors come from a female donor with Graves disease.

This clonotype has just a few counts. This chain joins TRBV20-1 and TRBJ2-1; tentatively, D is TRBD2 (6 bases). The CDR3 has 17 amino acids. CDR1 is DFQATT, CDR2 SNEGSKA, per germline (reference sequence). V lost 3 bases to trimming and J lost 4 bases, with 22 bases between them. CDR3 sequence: CSARGYSRDLGYNEQFF. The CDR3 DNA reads TGCAGTGCTAGGGGATACTCTAGGGACTTGGGTTACAATGAGCAGTTCTTC.

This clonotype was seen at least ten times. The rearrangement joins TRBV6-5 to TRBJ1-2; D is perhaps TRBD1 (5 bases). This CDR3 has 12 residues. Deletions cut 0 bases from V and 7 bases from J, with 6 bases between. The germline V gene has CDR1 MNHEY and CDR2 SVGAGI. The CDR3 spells CASSYSGVGYTF. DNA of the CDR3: TGTGCCAGCAGTTACTCGGGGGTTGGCTACACCTTC.

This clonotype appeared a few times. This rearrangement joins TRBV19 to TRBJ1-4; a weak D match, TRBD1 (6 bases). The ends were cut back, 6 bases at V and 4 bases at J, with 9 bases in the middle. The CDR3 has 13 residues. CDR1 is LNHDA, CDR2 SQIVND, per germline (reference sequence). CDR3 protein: CASRGTINEKLFF. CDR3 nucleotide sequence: TGTGCCAGTAGAGGGACAATTAATGAAAAACTGTTTTTT.

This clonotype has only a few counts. CDR3 nucleotides: TGTGCCAGCTCACCGCGACTAGCGGACCTAAGCACAGATACGCAGTATTTT. This encodes CASSPRLADLSTDTQYF. This sequence joins TRBV9 and TRBJ2-3, with 9 bases fitting TRBD2. This CDR3 is 17 amino acids long. Germline loops: CDR1 SGDLS, CDR2 YYNGEE. With V trimmed by 7 bases and J by 0 bases, 12 bases remained unmatched.

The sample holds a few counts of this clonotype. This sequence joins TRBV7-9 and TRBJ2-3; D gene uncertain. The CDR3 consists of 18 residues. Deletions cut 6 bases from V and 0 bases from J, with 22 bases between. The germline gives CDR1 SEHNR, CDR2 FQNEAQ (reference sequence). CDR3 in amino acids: CASRHFLQDLESTDTQYF. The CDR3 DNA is TGTGCCAGCAGACATTTCCTTCAGGATCTGGAAAGCACAGATACGCAGTATTTT.

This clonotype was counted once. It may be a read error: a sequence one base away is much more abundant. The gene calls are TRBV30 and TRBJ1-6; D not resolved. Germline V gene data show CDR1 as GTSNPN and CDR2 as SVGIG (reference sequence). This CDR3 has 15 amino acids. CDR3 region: CAWSSPGADNSPFHF. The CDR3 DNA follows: TGTGCCTGGAGTTCCCCGGGAGCCGATAATTCACCCTTCCACTTT.

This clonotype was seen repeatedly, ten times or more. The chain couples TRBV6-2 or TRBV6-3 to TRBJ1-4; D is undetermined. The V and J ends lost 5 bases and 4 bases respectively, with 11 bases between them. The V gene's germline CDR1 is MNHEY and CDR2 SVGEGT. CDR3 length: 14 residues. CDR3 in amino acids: CASSEAGDNEKLFF. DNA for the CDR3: TGTGCCAGCAGTGAAGCTGGGGATAATGAAAAACTGTTTTTT.

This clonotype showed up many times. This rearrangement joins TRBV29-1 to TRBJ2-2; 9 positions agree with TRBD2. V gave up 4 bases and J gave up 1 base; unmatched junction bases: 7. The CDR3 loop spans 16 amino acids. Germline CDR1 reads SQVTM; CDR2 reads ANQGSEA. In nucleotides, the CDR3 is TGCAGCGTTGTCAAGAGAGCGGGAGGGAACACCGGGGAGCTGTTTTTT. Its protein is CSVVKRAGGNTGELFF.

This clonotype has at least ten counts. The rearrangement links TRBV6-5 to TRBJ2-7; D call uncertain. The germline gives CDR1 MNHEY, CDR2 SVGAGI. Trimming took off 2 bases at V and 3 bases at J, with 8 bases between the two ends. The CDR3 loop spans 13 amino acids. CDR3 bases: TGTGCCAGCAGTTACGGGATGTACTACGAGCAGTACTTC. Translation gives CASSYGMYYEQYF.

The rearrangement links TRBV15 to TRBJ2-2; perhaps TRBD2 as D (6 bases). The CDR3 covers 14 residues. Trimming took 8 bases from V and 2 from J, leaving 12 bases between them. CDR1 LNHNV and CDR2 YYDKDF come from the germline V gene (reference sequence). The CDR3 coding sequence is TGTGCCACCGGAGGGGATATTAACACCGGGGAGCTGTTTTTT. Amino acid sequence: CATGGDINTGELFF.

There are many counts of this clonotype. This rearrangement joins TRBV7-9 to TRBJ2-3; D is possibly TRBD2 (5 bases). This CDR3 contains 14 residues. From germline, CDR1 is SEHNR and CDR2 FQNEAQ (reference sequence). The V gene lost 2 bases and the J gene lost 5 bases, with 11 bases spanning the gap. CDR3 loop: CASSLNLEEDTQYF. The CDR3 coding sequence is TGTGCCAGCAGCTTAAACCTGGAGGAAGATACGCAGTATTTT.

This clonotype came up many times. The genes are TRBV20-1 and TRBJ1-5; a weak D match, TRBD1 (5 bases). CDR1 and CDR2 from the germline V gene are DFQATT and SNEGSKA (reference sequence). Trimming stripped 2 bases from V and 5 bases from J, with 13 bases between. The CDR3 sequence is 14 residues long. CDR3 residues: CSARTGLEYQPQHF. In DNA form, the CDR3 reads TGCAGTGCTAGAACAGGCCTTGAGTATCAGCCCCAGCATTTT.